A selection of T cell receptor beta chains follows, all from one sample in a study of blood T cell repertoires in COVID-19. Assay used: immunoSEQ multiplex PCR; TCRdb lists only in-frame clones, some missing. The table has about 100,000 clones, 91% seen once. The material sequenced was peripheral blood. Receptors were obtained from a man aged 55 to 70 with acute or convalescent COVID-19. Each CDR3 is given with its conserved first and last residue. Fields, in order: D gene, clone size, J gene, V gene, CDR3 DNA, CDR3 protein. D genes are given only for firm matches. Rows may omit the clone size; those that give it use once, few, many or a size class.

-	-	TRBJ2-3	TRBV7-3	TGTGCCAGCAGCTTACTCGGGAGAGGCACAGATACGCAGTATTTT	CASSLLGRGTDTQYF
TRBD1	-	TRBJ2-1	TRBV18	TGTGCCAGCTCACCACCGATTTGGGACAGGGACGGGAATGAGCAGTTCTTC	CASSPPIWDRDGNEQFF
TRBD2	-	TRBJ2-1	TRBV7-3	TGTGCCAGCAGCCCCGAACTAGCGAGTATTTACAATGAGCAGTTCTTC	CASSPELASIYNEQFF
-	-	TRBJ1-4	TRBV7-2	TGTGCCAGCAGCGCGACACCAACTAATGAAAAACTGTTTTTT	CASSATPTNEKLFF
TRBD2	-	TRBJ2-3	TRBV9	TGTGCCAGCAGCGCCCGACTAGCGGGAGACACAGATACGCAGTATTTT	CASSARLAGDTDTQYF
-	-	TRBJ1-6	TRBV11-2	TGTGCCAGCAGCTTAGGCATCAGCTCCTATAATTCACCCCTCCACTTT	CASSLGISSYNSPLHF
-	-	TRBJ1-1	TRBV2	TGTGCCAGCAGAAGACAGGCGAACACTGAAGCTTTCTTT	CASRRQANTEAFF
TRBD2	once	TRBJ2-2	TRBV9	TGTGCCAGCAGCATCCAGGAGGGGCGGGAGTACTGGGACACCGGGGAGCTGTTTTTT	CASSIQEGREYWDTGELFF
-	-	TRBJ1-2	TRBV13	TGTGCCAGCAGCTTATTCGGGGATGGCTACACCTTC	CASSLFGDGYTF
TRBD1	-	TRBJ1-5	TRBV24-1	TGTGCCACCAGTGGGACAGGGGGCCAGCCCCAGCATTTT	CATSGTGGQPQHF
TRBD1	-	TRBJ1-1	TRBV3-1/TRBV3-2	TGTGCCAGCAGCCAAGCACAGGGGAGATCGGAGAGGAACACTGAAGCTTTCTTT	CASSQAQGRSERNTEAFF
TRBD2	-	TRBJ2-7	TRBV5-1	TGCGCCAGCAGCTTGACTAGCGGGGTATTTTACGAGCAGTACTTC	CASSLTSGVFYEQYF
-	-	TRBJ2-7	TRBV28	TGTGCCAGCACCTCCGGGTTCCCAACGCGCGAGCAGTACTTC	CASTSGFPTREQYF
TRBD1	-	TRBJ2-2	TRBV7-3	TGTGCCAGCAGCTCCCCGGGACAGGGCACCGGGGAGCTGTTTTTT	CASSSPGQGTGELFF
-	-	TRBJ2-5	TRBV7-2	TGTGCCAGCAGCCGCCCGGGGGAGACCCAGTACTTC	CASSRPGETQYF
-	-	TRBJ2-3	TRBV21-1	TGTGCCAGCAGGGGGCCTGAGGGGACAAAATGTGAAACAGATACGCAGTATTTT	CASRGPEGTKCETDTQYF
TRBD2	-	TRBJ2-5	TRBV11-2	TGTGCCAGCAGCTTGGGACTAAGGCGGGAGACCCAGTACTTC	CASSLGLRRETQYF
-	-	TRBJ1-1	TRBV6-5	TGTGCCAGCAGCCGTAGGGGGGAAGCTTTCTTT	CASSRRGEAFF
TRBD1	-	TRBJ2-2	TRBV16	TGTGCCAGCCGCACAGGGGAAGTCACCGGGGAGCTGTTTTTT	CASRTGEVTGELFF
-	-	TRBJ1-2	TRBV27	TGTGCCAGCAGTCCATCTTCTACAGGGTACGGCTACACCTTC	CASSPSSTGYGYTF
TRBD2	-	TRBJ2-3	TRBV7-2	TGTGCCAGCACCCACGGGCTAGCGGTGACAGATACGCAGTATTTT	CASTHGLAVTDTQYF
-	-	TRBJ1-3	TRBV19	TGTGCCAGTAGTATCGGTGCCGGGGCTGGAAACACCATATATTTT	CASSIGAGAGNTIYF
TRBD1	-	TRBJ1-1	TRBV5-1	TGCGCCAGCAGCACAGGGGAGGCTGAAGCTTTCTTT	CASSTGEAEAFF
TRBD2	-	TRBJ2-3	TRBV9	TGTGCCAGCAGCGCGCGACTAGCGCCAGATACGCAGTATTTT	CASSARLAPDTQYF
TRBD1	-	TRBJ1-1	TRBV5-1	TGCGCCAGCAGGAAGGACAGGCAGAACACTGAAGCTTTCTTT	CASRKDRQNTEAFF
-	-	TRBJ2-1	TRBV10-3	TGTGCCATCAGCTTGCTGCCTACTATTTCCTACAATGAGCAGTTCTTC	CAISLLPTISYNEQFF
TRBD2	-	TRBJ2-1	TRBV3-1/TRBV3-2	TGTGCCAGCAGCCAAGATACTCCTCCGATCAGCGGGAGGGCGAATGAGCAGTTCTTC	CASSQDTPPISGRANEQFF
TRBD2	-	TRBJ2-5	TRBV7-9	TGTGCCAGCAGCGGGCTAGCGGGACAAGAGACCCAGTACTTC	CASSGLAGQETQYF
TRBD2	-	TRBJ2-1	TRBV6-5	TGTGCCAGCATGCTAGCGGGAGGCGGCCACAATGAGCAGTTCTTC	CASMLAGGGHNEQFF
TRBD1	-	TRBJ1-6	TRBV6-6	TGTGCCAGCAACTTACCGGGACAGGGCAACTCACCCCTCCACTTT	CASNLPGQGNSPLHF
-	-	TRBJ1-6	TRBV12-3/TRBV12-4	TGTGCCAGCAGTTTGGCCCGAGGTTCACCCCTCCACTTT	CASSLARGSPLHF
TRBD1	-	TRBJ1-1	TRBV27	TGTGCCAGCAGTGCCCTCATAGGGACAGGCATGAACACTGAAGCTTTCTTT	CASSALIGTGMNTEAFF
TRBD1	-	TRBJ1-5	TRBV4-1	TGCGCCAGCAGCTCCCGACAGGGGGAGCAGCCCCAGCATTTT	CASSSRQGEQPQHF
TRBD1	-	TRBJ1-3	TRBV2	TGTGCCAGCGACGACAGGGATTACTCTGGAAACACCATATATTTT	CASDDRDYSGNTIYF
-	-	TRBJ1-2	TRBV18	TGTGCCAGCTCACCACCTACCGACAATAACTATGGCTACACCTTC	CASSPPTDNNYGYTF
TRBD1	-	TRBJ2-7	TRBV7-9	TGTGCCAGCAGCTGGACAGGGGGCTACGAGCAGTACTTC	CASSWTGGYEQYF
TRBD1	-	TRBJ1-2	TRBV9	TGTGCCAGCAGCGCGGCGGGACAGGGGAACTATGGCTACACCTTC	CASSAAGQGNYGYTF
TRBD2	once	TRBJ2-3	TRBV27	TGTGCCAGCAGTTTCTGGGGGACTAGCGGGAGTAAGACAGATACGCAGTATTTT	CASSFWGTSGSKTDTQYF
TRBD1	-	TRBJ1-3	TRBV5-1	TGCGCCAGCAGCCCGGGACAGGGGGCTGGAAACACCATATATTTT	CASSPGQGAGNTIYF
TRBD2	-	TRBJ2-1	TRBV24-1	TGTGCCACCAGTGATATTCGACTAGCGGGCCTCAATGAGCAGTTCTTC	CATSDIRLAGLNEQFF
TRBD2	-	TRBJ2-1	TRBV27	TGTGCCAGCAGAAAGGGACTAGCCCAACCATACAATGAGCAGTTCTTC	CASRKGLAQPYNEQFF
-	-	TRBJ1-1	TRBV14	TGTGCCAGCAGCCCGGGGGGTGGAGGGCCAGGCACTGAAGCTTTCTTT	CASSPGGGGPGTEAFF
-	-	TRBJ1-3	TRBV30	TGTGCCTGGAATTCTTACGGGGACTTCTCTGGAAACACCATATATTTT	CAWNSYGDFSGNTIYF
-	-	TRBJ1-1	TRBV5-4	TGTGCCAGCAGCTTGGGGACACGGTTGGGTGGTTTCTTT	CASSLGTRLGGFF
TRBD2	-	TRBJ2-7	TRBV11-3	TGTGCCAGCAGCACGGGACTAGCGGGGAGACCCTACGAGCAGTACTTC	CASSTGLAGRPYEQYF
-	-	TRBJ2-1	TRBV12-1	TGTGCCAGCAGCTTCGAACTAGACCTTCGGAGAGATGAGCAGTTCTTC	CASSFELDLRRDEQFF
-	-	TRBJ1-1	TRBV2	TGTGCCAGCATTCTGGGACTACTGAACACTGAAGCTTTCTTT	CASILGLLNTEAFF
-	few	TRBJ2-7	TRBV10-1	TGCGCCAGCAGTGAGTCTCCGTCCTCCTACGAGCAGTACTTC	CASSESPSSYEQYF